The 10 T cell receptor beta chains in this list originate from one sample, sequenced in a study of cytomegalovirus exposure and HLA in healthy donors. The primer mix had 60 Vbeta and 13 Jbeta primers. Assay: immunoSEQ multiplex PCR; the TCRdb copy retains only in-frame clones and omits some. The table shows roughly 170,000 clones, with approximately 81% occurring only once. The sample comprised PBMCs. Receptors originate from a male donor in good health and CMV-seronegative.

The chain is built from TRBV4-1 and TRBJ2-1; the match to TRBD2 covers 9 bases. The CDR3 contains 16 residues. Losses at the gene ends were 0 bases for V and 9 bases for J; bases not matched to a gene: 9. Germline CDR1 and CDR2: MGHRA and YSYEKL. CDR3 region: CASSQDRAGGAGEQFF. In DNA, the CDR3 is TGCGCCAGCAGCCAAGATCGGGCGGGGGGGGCGGGTGAGCAGTTCTTC.

As concerns this clone: Other DNA sequences of this sample code for an identical CDR3. This rearrangement joins TRBV29-1 to TRBJ1-1, with a weak D call TRBD1 (5 bases). CDR1 and CDR2 from the germline V gene are SQVTM and ANQGSEA. V lost 4 bases and J 1 base, leaving 7 bases between the germline ends. The CDR3 is 12 amino acids. The CDR3 is CSVGQGNTEAFF. DNA of the CDR3: TGCAGCGTTGGGCAGGGGAACACTGAAGCTTTCTTT.

The chain combines TRBV6-4 with TRBJ1-2, with D perhaps matching TRBD1 (6 bases). CDR1 MRHNA and CDR2 SNTAGT come from the germline V gene. Trimming removed 2 bases from V and 10 bases from J, with 17 bases in between. The CDR3 runs to 14 residues. The chain's CDR3 is CASSDNEGVISYTF. Here the CDR3 DNA reads TGTGCCAGCAGTGACAATGAGGGGGTGATTTCCTACACCTTC.

The V gene is TRBV5-4, the J gene TRBJ1-3, with a possible D match to TRBD1 (5 bases). The CDR3 length is 15 residues. V was trimmed by 4 bases and J by 6 bases, leaving 17 bases between them. Germline V gene data show CDR1 as SGHNT and CDR2 as YYREEE (reference sequence). The chain's CDR3 is CASSRGDAAENTIYF. CDR3 sequence (DNA): TGTGCCAGCAGCCGGGGGGACGCGGCGGAAAACACCATATATTTT.

CDR3 residues: CASSSQGPSNTEAFF. The DNA for the CDR3 is TGTGCCAGCAGTTCACAGGGACCCTCGAACACTGAAGCTTTCTTT. The chain couples TRBV28 to TRBJ1-1; the D gene is possibly TRBD1 (6 bases). The CDR3 covers 15 residues. Trimming stripped 4 bases from V and 1 base from J, with 13 bases between. Germline CDR1 is MDHEN and CDR2 is SYDVKM.

A single count supports this clone. V is TRBV4-3 and J is TRBJ2-1, with D possibly being TRBD2 (5 bases). The CDR3 extends over 16 amino acids. Germline-derived CDR1 and CDR2 are LGHNA and YSLEER. The V end lost 0 bases, the J end lost 10 bases, and 19 bases lay between the germline ends. For the CDR3, the DNA is TGCGCCAGCAGCCAAGATAAGGGCGGGTCGGGTGGAGAGCAGTTCTTC. This translates into CASSQDKGGSGGEQFF.

Comments on this clone: Germline is not matched at one junction end, which may reflect a read error. V gene TRBV7-9 combines with J gene TRBJ1-4; 8 nucleotides agree with TRBD1. The CDR3 contains 14 residues. The V gene's germline CDR1 is SEHNR and CDR2 FQNEAQ (reference sequence). CDR3 sequence reads: CSSSLQGGNGKLFF. CDR3 sequence (DNA): TGTTCCAGCAGCTTACAGGGGGGCAATGGAAAACTGTTTTTT.

V is TRBV10-3 and J is TRBJ2-3; 9 positions agree with TRBD2. There are 15 residues in the CDR3. The ends lost 9 bases at V and 5 bases at J; junction bases unmatched: 12. Germline-derived CDR1 and CDR2 are ENHRY and SYGVKD. For the CDR3, the DNA is TGTGCCATTTGCCGGGGTAGCGGGAGAGGAGATACGCAGTATTTT. Its translation is CAICRGSGRGDTQYF.

This clone was counted a single time. The chain is built from TRBV6-1 and TRBJ1-2, with a weak D call TRBD1 (6 bases). Germline assignment: CDR1 MNHNS and CDR2 SASEGT. V was shortened by 5 bases and J by 6 bases, with 16 bases between the two germline ends. The CDR3 consists of 14 residues. The CDR3 region is CASSSKNRVHGYTF. CDR3 nucleotides: TGTGCCAGCAGTTCGAAGAACAGGGTGCATGGCTACACCTTC.

This clone has more than one count but fewer than ten. The V gene is TRBV30, the J gene TRBJ1-1; 7 nucleotides match TRBD1. Germline V gene sequence: CDR1 GTSNPN, CDR2 SVGIG (reference sequence). V lost 3 bases, J lost 4 bases, and 11 bases stayed unmatched. This CDR3 has 15 residues. The CDR3 nucleotides are TGTGCCTGGAGCCTAGGGGGCGAGCTACGCACTGAAGCTTTCTTT. Amino acid sequence: CAWSLGGELRTEAFF.